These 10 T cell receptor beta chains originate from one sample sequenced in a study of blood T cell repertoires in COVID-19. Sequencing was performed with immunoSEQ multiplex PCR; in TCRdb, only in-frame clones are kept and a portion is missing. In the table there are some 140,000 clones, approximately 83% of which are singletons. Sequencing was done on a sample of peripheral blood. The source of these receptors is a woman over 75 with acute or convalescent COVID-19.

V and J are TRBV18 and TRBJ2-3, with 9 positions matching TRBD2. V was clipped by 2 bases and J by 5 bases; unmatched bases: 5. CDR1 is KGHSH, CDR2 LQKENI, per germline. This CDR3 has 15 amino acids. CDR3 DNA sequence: TGTGCCAGCTCACCAGCGGGGGGGCCTAGAGATACGCAGTATTTT. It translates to CASSPAGGPRDTQYF.

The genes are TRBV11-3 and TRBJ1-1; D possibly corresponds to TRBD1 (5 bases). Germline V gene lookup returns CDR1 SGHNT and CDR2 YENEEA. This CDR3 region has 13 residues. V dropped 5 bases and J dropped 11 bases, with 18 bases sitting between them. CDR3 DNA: TGTGCCAGCAGCGGCGGGGACTTCGGAGTGGCTTTCTTT. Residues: CASSGGDFGVAFF. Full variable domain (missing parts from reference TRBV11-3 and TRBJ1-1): EAGVVQSPRYKIIEKKQPVAFWCNPISGHNTLYWYLQNLGQGPELLIRYENEEAVDDSQLPKDRFSAERLKGVDSTLKIQPAELGDSAVYLCASSGGDFGVAFFGQGTRLTVV.

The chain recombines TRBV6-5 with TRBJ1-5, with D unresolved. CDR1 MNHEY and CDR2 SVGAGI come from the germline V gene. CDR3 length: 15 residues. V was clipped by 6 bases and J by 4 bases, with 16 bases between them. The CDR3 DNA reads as TGTGCCAGCAGGTCAGGTGGTCACAGAAATCAGCCCCAGCATTTT. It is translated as CASRSGGHRNQPQHF.

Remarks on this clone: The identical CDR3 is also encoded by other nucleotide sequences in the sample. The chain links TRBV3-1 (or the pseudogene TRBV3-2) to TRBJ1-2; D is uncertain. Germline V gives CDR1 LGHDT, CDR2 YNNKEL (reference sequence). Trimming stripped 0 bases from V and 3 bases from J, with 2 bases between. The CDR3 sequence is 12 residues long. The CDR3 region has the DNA TGTGCCAGCAGCCAAGACTACTATGGCTACACCTTC. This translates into CASSQDYYGYTF.

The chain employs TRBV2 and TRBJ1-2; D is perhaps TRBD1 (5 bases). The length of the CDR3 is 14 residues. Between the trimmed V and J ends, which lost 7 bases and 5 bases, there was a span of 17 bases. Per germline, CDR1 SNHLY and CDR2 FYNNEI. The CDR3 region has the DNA TGTGCCAGCAAAACAGGTACATCGGCTTATGGCTACACCTTC. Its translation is CASKTGTSAYGYTF.

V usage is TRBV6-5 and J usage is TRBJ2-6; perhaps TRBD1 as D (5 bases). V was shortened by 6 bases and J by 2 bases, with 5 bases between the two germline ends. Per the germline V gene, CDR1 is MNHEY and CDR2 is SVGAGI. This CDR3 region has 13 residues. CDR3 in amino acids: CASRGPGANVLTF. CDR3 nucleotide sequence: TGTGCCAGCAGGGGGCCTGGGGCCAACGTCCTGACTTTC.

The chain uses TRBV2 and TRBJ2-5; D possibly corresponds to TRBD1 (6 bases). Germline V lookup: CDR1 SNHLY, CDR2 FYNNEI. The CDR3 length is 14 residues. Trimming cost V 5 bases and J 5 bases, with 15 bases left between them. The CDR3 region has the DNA TGTGCCAGCAGTTCAGACAGGTCAAGGGAGACCCAGTACTTC. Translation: CASSSDRSRETQYF.

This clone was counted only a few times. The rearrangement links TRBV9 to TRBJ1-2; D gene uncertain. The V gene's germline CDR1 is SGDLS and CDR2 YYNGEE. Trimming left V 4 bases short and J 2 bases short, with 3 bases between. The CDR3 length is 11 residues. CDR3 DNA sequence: TGTGCCAGCAGCCTCAACTATGGCTACACCTTC. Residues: CASSLNYGYTF. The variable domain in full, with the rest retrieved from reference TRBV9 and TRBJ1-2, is DSGVTQTPKHLITATGQRVTLRCSPRSGDLSVYWYQQSLDQGLQFLIQYYNGEERAKGNILERFSAQQFPDLHSELNLSSLELGDSALYFCASSLNYGYTFGSGTRLTVV.

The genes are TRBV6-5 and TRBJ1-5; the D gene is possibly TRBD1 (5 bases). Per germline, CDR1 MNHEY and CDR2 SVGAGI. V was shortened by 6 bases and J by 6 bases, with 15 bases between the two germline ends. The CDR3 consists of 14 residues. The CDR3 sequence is CASSEGGTGQPQHF. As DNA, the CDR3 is TGTGCCAGCAGCGAGGGAGGGACTGGTCAGCCCCAGCATTTT.

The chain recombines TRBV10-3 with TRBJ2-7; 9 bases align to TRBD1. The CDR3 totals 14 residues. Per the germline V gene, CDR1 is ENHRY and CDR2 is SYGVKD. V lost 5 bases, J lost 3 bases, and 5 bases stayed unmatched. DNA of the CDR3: TGTGCCATCAGTTCGGACAGGGGAGGCTACGAGCAGTACTTC. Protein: CAISSDRGGYEQYF.